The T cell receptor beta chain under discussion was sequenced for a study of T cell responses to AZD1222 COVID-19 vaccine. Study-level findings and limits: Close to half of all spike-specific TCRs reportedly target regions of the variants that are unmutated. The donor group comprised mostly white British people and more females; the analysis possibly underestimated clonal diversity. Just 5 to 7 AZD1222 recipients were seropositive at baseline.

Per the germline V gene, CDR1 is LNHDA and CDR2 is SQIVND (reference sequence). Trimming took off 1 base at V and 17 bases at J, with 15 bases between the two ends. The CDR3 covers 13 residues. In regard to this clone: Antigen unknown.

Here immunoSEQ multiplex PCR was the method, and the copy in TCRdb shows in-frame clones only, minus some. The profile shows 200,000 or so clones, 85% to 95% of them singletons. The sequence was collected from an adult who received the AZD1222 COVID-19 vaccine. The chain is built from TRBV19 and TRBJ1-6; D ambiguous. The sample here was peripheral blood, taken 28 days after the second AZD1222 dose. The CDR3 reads CASSIVGSLQIHF. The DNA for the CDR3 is TGTGCCAGTAGTATAGTAGGCAGCTTGCAGATCCACTTT.